One sample yielded the 30 T cell receptor beta chains listed below, sequenced in a study of blood T cell repertoires in COVID-19. Assay used: immunoSEQ multiplex PCR; TCRdb lists only in-frame clones, some missing. The sample includes over 95,000 clones, 75% to 90% of them seen just once. Sequenced: peripheral blood. These receptors came from a woman aged 55 to 70 with COVID-19, enrolled during active disease.

This clone was picked up one time. The chain links TRBV29-1 to TRBJ2-2; D possibly corresponds to TRBD1 (5 bases). Per the germline V gene, CDR1 is SQVTM and CDR2 is ANQGSEA. Trimming removed 4 bases at V and 4 bases at J, with 10 bases between. CDR3 length: 13 residues. CDR3 DNA sequence: TGCAGCGTTGGGACACACCTCACCGGGGAGCTGTTTTTT. Its translation is CSVGTHLTGELFF.

The V call is TRBV6-2 or TRBV6-3, the J call TRBJ1-2, with 10 bases that match TRBD1. This CDR3 comprises 13 residues. Germline CDR1 reads MNHEY; CDR2 reads SVGEGT. The V gene end was trimmed by 4 bases and the J gene end by 5 bases; junction bases not matched to a gene: 1. In nucleotides, the CDR3 is TGTGCCAGCAGTTCGGGACAGGGGTATGGCTACACCTTC. Translation gives CASSSGQGYGYTF.

This sequence joins TRBV19 and TRBJ1-1; 8 bases align to TRBD1. CDR1 is LNHDA and CDR2 is SQIVND in the germline V gene (reference sequence). After removal of 0 bases from V and 0 bases from J, the junction contained 9 bases not matched to a gene. This CDR3 is 18 amino acids long. The CDR3 protein is CASSIDRGRTGLNTEAFF. The CDR3 nucleotides read TGTGCCAGTAGTATAGATCGGGGGCGGACAGGGCTGAACACTGAAGCTTTCTTT.

The chain carries TRBV5-1 and TRBJ1-4, with D perhaps matching TRBD1 (6 bases). Germline V gene lookup returns CDR1 SGHRS and CDR2 YFSETQ. The CDR3 has 15 amino acids. V was trimmed by 3 bases and J by 2 bases, leaving 11 bases between them. The chain's CDR3 is CASSSRQATNEKLFF. The CDR3 coding sequence is TGCGCCAGCAGCTCCCGACAGGCGACTAATGAAAAACTGTTTTTT.

The chain joins TRBV19 to TRBJ1-4; TRBD1 is a possible D gene (5 bases). Trimming pared 0 bases from V and 6 bases from J, leaving 11 bases between. The length of the CDR3 is 15 residues. The germline V gene has CDR1 LNHDA and CDR2 SQIVND (reference sequence). The CDR3 spells CASSIEGRVDEKLFF. CDR3 nucleotide sequence: TGTGCCAGTAGTATAGAGGGCAGGGTCGATGAAAAACTGTTTTTT. Looking up the rest from reference TRBV19 and TRBJ1-4 gives the full variable domain: DGGITQSPKYLFRKEGQNVTLSCEQNLNHDAMYWYRQDPGQGLRLIYYSQIVNDFQKGDIAEGYSVSREKKESFPLTVTSAQKNPTAFYLCASSIEGRVDEKLFFGSGTQLSVL.

This chain links TRBV5-4 with TRBJ2-4, with D perhaps matching TRBD1 (5 bases). The CDR3 is 15 amino acids. Per the germline V gene, CDR1 is SGHNT and CDR2 is YYREEE (reference sequence). V shed 4 bases and J shed 8 bases, with 19 bases lying between them. CDR3 loop: CASSPDLRETDIQYF. The CDR3 DNA reads as TGTGCCAGCAGCCCGGACCTCAGGGAAACGGACATTCAGTACTTC. Complete variable domain (other parts from reference TRBV5-4 and TRBJ2-4): ETGVTQSPTHLIKTRGQQVTLRCSSQSGHNTVSWYQQALGQGPQFIFQYYREEENGRGNFPPRFSGLQFPNYSSELNVNALELDDSALYLCASSPDLRETDIQYFGAGTRLSVL.

The V call is TRBV28, the J call TRBJ1-4; possibly TRBD1 for D (5 bases). V shed 7 bases and J shed 4 bases, with 16 bases lying between them. The germline gives CDR1 MDHEN, CDR2 SYDVKM. CDR3 length: 15 amino acids. DNA for the CDR3: TGTGCCAGCACCCCCCACGACCAGGGTAATGAAAAACTGTTTTTT. This encodes CASTPHDQGNEKLFF. Supplemented by reference TRBV28 and TRBJ1-4, the full variable domain reads DVKVTQSSRYLVKRTGEKVFLECVQDMDHENMFWYRQDPGLGLRLIYFSYDVKMKEKGDIPEGYSVSREKKERFSLILESASTNQTSMYLCASTPHDQGNEKLFFGSGTQLSVL.

This clone was counted a single time. This chain links TRBV10-2 with TRBJ1-5, with TRBD1 matching 11 bases. CDR1 WSHSY and CDR2 SAAADI come from the germline V gene. The CDR3 sequence is 14 residues long. Germline trimming cut 7 bases from V and 6 bases from J; bases unmatched to any gene: 5. The CDR3 sequence is CASTGQGASQPQHF. The CDR3 DNA reads as TGCGCCAGCACCGGACAGGGGGCGAGTCAGCCCCAGCATTTT.

This clone was observed once. This sequence joins TRBV6-2 or TRBV6-3 and TRBJ2-3, with TRBD2 identical over 8 bases. Germline CDR1 is MNHEY and CDR2 is SVGEGT. There are 17 residues in the CDR3. V was pared by 2 bases and J by 4 bases, with 11 bases of the junction left unmatched. The CDR3, as DNA: TGTGCCAGCAGTTACCCCCTGGAGCGGGGGAACCCAGATACGCAGTATTTT. This codes for CASSYPLERGNPDTQYF.

This clone occurred a few times. The rearrangement links TRBV19 to TRBJ2-2; 12 nucleotides agree with TRBD2. This CDR3 has 15 amino acids. The V gene's germline CDR1 is LNHDA and CDR2 SQIVND (reference sequence). J gave up 2 bases and V 8 bases, and 3 bases lay outside the gene matches. The CDR3 coding sequence is TGTGCCAGTCGGACTAGCGGGGATAACACCGGGGAGCTGTTTTTT. Encoded protein: CASRTSGDNTGELFF.

The gene calls are TRBV5-4 and TRBJ2-7; 14 bases are a match to TRBD2. V shed 4 bases, J shed 0 bases, and the junction held 12 bases outside the gene matches. CDR3 size: 19 residues. The germline CDR1 and CDR2 sequences are SGHNT and YYREEE (reference sequence). CDR3 region: CASSRGLPGLAGASYEQYF. CDR3 coding DNA: TGTGCCAGCAGCCGAGGGTTGCCGGGACTAGCGGGGGCCTCCTACGAGCAGTACTTC.

The gene calls are TRBV11-2 and TRBJ1-2; no definite D call. The CDR3 is 14 residues long. V gave up 0 bases and J gave up 4 bases, with 9 bases separating them. Germline V gene lookup returns CDR1 SGHAT and CDR2 FQNNGV. For the CDR3, the DNA is TGTGCCAGCAGCTTAGAACGGAGCAGCTATGGCTACACCTTC. Protein product: CASSLERSSYGYTF.

Notes on this clone: Different DNA sequences within this sample yield the same CDR3. The chain recombines TRBV9 with TRBJ1-1; D is uncertain. Trimming shortened V by 1 base and J by 0 bases, and 4 bases separated the two germline ends. The CDR3 spans 13 residues. Germline-derived CDR1 and CDR2 are SGDLS and YYNGEE. DNA for the CDR3: TGTGCCAGCAGCGTAAGCCTGAACACTGAAGCTTTCTTT. Protein sequence: CASSVSLNTEAFF.

The CDR3, as DNA: TGTGCCAGCAGCTCGGACAGGTACAACACTGAAGCTTTCTTT. Encoded protein: CASSSDRYNTEAFF. The rearrangement uses TRBV11-1 and TRBJ1-1; 7 bases map to TRBD1. V was pared by 4 bases and J by 2 bases, with 4 bases of the junction left unmatched. In germline, CDR1 is SGHAT, CDR2 FQDESV (reference sequence). The CDR3 loop spans 14 amino acids. Complete variable domain (other parts from reference TRBV11-1 and TRBJ1-1): EAEVAQSPRYKITEKSQAVAFWCDPISGHATLYWYRQILGQGPELLVQFQDESVVDDSQLPKDRFSAERLKGVDSTLKIQPAELGDSAMYLCASSSDRYNTEAFFGQGTRLTVV.

This CDR3 reads CASSLAGGLEQFF. The CDR3 DNA reads TGTGCCAGCAGCTTAGCGGGGGGCCTGGAGCAGTTCTTC. This chain joins TRBV11-2 and TRBJ2-1; weak D call: TRBD2 (7 bases). Per germline, CDR1 SGHAT and CDR2 FQNNGV. V dropped 1 base and J dropped 10 bases, with 11 bases sitting between them. This CDR3 region has 13 residues. The entire variable domain, with the rest obtained from reference TRBV11-2 and TRBJ2-1, is as follows: EAGVAQSPRYKIIEKRQSVAFWCNPISGHATLYWYQQILGQGPKLLIQFQNNGVVDDSQLPKDRFSAERLKGVDSTLKIQPAKLEDSAVYLCASSLAGGLEQFFGPGTRLTVL.

CDR3 protein: CASTGTGGSQPQHF. The CDR3 nucleotides read TGCGCCAGCACCGGGACAGGAGGTAGTCAGCCCCAGCATTTT. This rearrangement joins TRBV10-2 to TRBJ1-5; 8 bases agree with TRBD1. Germline assignment: CDR1 WSHSY and CDR2 SAAADI. The CDR3 loop spans 14 amino acids. The V and J ends lost 7 bases and 6 bases, in that order; junction bases with no gene match: 8.

The chain has TRBV6-5 and TRBJ1-1, with TRBD1 matching over 8 bases. Germline loops: CDR1 MNHEY, CDR2 SVGAGI. V dropped 6 bases and J dropped 3; count of bases not matched to a gene: 6. The CDR3 covers 14 residues. For the CDR3, the DNA is TGTGCCAGCAGGACAGGGGCCGGGGACACTGAAGCTTTCTTT. Translating gives CASRTGAGDTEAFF.

CDR3 DNA: TGTGCCAGCAGCCCCGGACAGGCAAGGAATGAAAAACTGTTTTTT. It translates to CASSPGQARNEKLFF. The chain is built from TRBV7-9 and TRBJ1-4; 7 bases are shared with TRBD1. In germline, CDR1 is SEHNR, CDR2 FQNEAQ (reference sequence). The CDR3 sequence is 15 residues long. The V gene end was trimmed by 5 bases and the J gene end by 5 bases; junction bases not matched to a gene: 8.

The J gene is TRBJ2-3, the V gene TRBV5-1, with 7 positions matching TRBD2. The length of the CDR3 is 14 residues. The J segment lost 0 bases and the V segment lost 4 bases, leaving 2 bases of the junction unmatched. Germline V gene lookup returns CDR1 SGHRS and CDR2 YFSETQ. The CDR3 sequence: CASSTGGSTDTQYF. In DNA form, the CDR3 reads TGCGCCAGCAGCACCGGGGGGAGCACAGATACGCAGTATTTT. The entire variable domain, with the rest obtained from reference TRBV5-1 and TRBJ2-3, is as follows: KAGVTQTPRYLIKTRGQQVTLSCSPISGHRSVSWYQQTPGQGLQFLFEYFSETQRNKGNFPGRFSGRQFSNSRSEMNVSTLELGDSALYLCASSTGGSTDTQYFGPGTRLTVL.

The genes are TRBV7-2 and TRBJ2-5; TRBD2 agrees at 7 bases. This CDR3 contains 15 residues. V shed 0 bases, J shed 0 bases, and the junction held 1 base outside the gene matches. CDR1 SGHTA and CDR2 FQGNSA come from the germline V gene. For the CDR3, the DNA is TGTGCCAGCAGCTTAGCGGGGGGGAACCAAGAGACCCAGTACTTC. This gives the protein CASSLAGGNQETQYF. Complete variable domain (other parts from reference TRBV7-2 and TRBJ2-5): GAGVSQSPSNKVTEKGKDVELRCDPISGHTALYWYRQSLGQGLEFLIYFQGNSAPDKSGLPSDRFSAERTGGSVSTLTIQRTQQEDSAVYLCASSLAGGNQETQYFGPGTRLLVL.

The V call is TRBV18, the J call TRBJ1-5; the match to TRBD1 covers 8 bases. Germline-derived CDR1 and CDR2 are KGHSH and LQKENI. With 3 bases clipped from V and 7 bases from J, the junction kept 8 bases outside the gene matches. The CDR3 runs to 15 residues. CDR3 in amino acids: CASSPETGARQPQHF. CDR3 DNA: TGTGCCAGCTCACCGGAGACAGGGGCACGGCAGCCCCAGCATTTT.

The chain is built from TRBV6-5 and TRBJ1-6; D perhaps matches TRBD1 (5 bases). The germline V gene has CDR1 MNHEY and CDR2 SVGAGI. The germline V and J ends were trimmed by 6 bases and 8 bases, with 11 bases remaining between them. CDR3 length: 13 residues. The CDR3: CASSKGEDSPLHF. CDR3 sequence (DNA): TGTGCCAGCAGCAAAGGGGAGGATTCACCCCTCCACTTT.

V and J are TRBV5-1 and TRBJ2-5; no firm D call. This CDR3 spans 12 amino acids. CDR1 is SGHRS, CDR2 YFSETQ, per germline. Trimming left V 4 bases short and J 0 bases short, with 4 bases between. CDR3 coding DNA: TGCGCCAGCAGCCCGTACCAAGAGACCCAGTACTTC. Translation: CASSPYQETQYF.

This clone has a single count. The chain links TRBV7-2 to TRBJ1-1; D is unresolved. The V and J ends lost 2 bases and 4 bases respectively, with 14 bases between them. This CDR3 spans 15 amino acids. CDR1 is SGHTA, CDR2 FQGNSA, per germline. The DNA for the CDR3 is TGTGCCAGCAGCTTAAAGTTAGGAGGCCCCACTGAAGCTTTCTTT. Translating it yields CASSLKLGGPTEAFF.

The chain carries TRBV7-9 and TRBJ2-3, with D tentatively TRBD1 (6 bases). Germline V gene lookup returns CDR1 SEHNR and CDR2 FQNEAQ (reference sequence). CDR3 size: 18 residues. V lost 3 bases and J lost 6, with 25 bases in between. CDR3 coding DNA: TGTGCCAGCAGCTTGGCGCCTGGCATGGGGGCCCTCAGGGATACGCAGTATTTT. Encoded protein: CASSLAPGMGALRDTQYF.

V usage is TRBV18 and J usage is TRBJ2-1; 10 nucleotides line up with TRBD2. The J segment lost 4 bases and the V segment lost 3 bases, leaving 3 bases of the junction unmatched. The CDR3 loop spans 15 amino acids. Germline V lookup: CDR1 KGHSH, CDR2 LQKENI. The CDR3 nucleotides read TGTGCCAGCTCACCCGGACTAGCGGAATACAATGAGCAGTTCTTC. It encodes CASSPGLAEYNEQFF.

This chain uses TRBV18 with TRBJ2-5, with TRBD2 as a possible D gene (5 bases). V was pared by 3 bases and J by 5 bases, with 13 bases between. The CDR3 has 14 residues. Germline lookup yields CDR1 KGHSH and CDR2 LQKENI. The CDR3 protein is CASSPDRGGETQYF. The CDR3 DNA is TGTGCCAGCTCACCCGACCGGGGTGGTGAGACCCAGTACTTC.

The chain employs TRBV18 and TRBJ2-2, with D possibly being TRBD1 (6 bases). The CDR3 loop spans 17 amino acids. Trimming shortened V by 1 base and J by 3 bases, and 15 bases separated the two germline ends. Per germline, CDR1 KGHSH and CDR2 LQKENI. CDR3 amino acids: CASSPLDTGYDTGELFF. The DNA for the CDR3 is TGTGCCAGCTCACCACTCGATACAGGGTATGACACCGGGGAGCTGTTTTTT.

The chain couples TRBV28 to TRBJ1-4; TRBD1 matches 7 bases. Germline V gene lookup returns CDR1 MDHEN and CDR2 SYDVKM. The CDR3 has 15 amino acids. V gave up 8 bases and J gave up 9 bases; unmatched junction bases: 15. For the CDR3, the DNA is TGTGCCAGCGTTGGGTATATACAGGGGCATCAAAAACTGTTTTTT. Translating it yields CASVGYIQGHQKLFF.

V gene TRBV24-1 combines with J gene TRBJ2-1, with a tentative D call TRBD2 (6 bases). CDR1 and CDR2 (germline): KGHDR, SFDVKD. The V end was cut by 5 bases, the J end by 8 bases, with 15 bases between. The CDR3 covers 14 residues. The CDR3 region is CATSGAGSKDEQFF. In nucleotides, the CDR3 is TGTGCCACCAGTGGAGCGGGCTCGAAGGATGAGCAGTTCTTC.